Included here is one T cell receptor (beta chain) sequence, with context. Participants classified as exposed had met a COVID-19 case within 2 weeks before study entry. How the authors handled the data: Amplification from reference gene primers served as the basis for estimated nucleated cell counts. This table comes from immunoSEQ multiplex PCR, and its TCRdb copy is limited to in-frame clones, with some not included. The DNA was the basis for D and trimming; V, J and clone size are from that table. The data show 400,000 to 500,000 clones, about 88% seen once. This CDR3 is built from 14 residues. Germline CDR1 and CDR2: LGHNT and FRNRAP. The V segment lost 8 bases and the J segment 0 bases; nucleotides outside the gene matches: 6. This sample was taken from a study of blood T cell repertoires in COVID-19.

The chain combines TRBV12-5 with TRBJ2-7; 8 nucleotides match TRBD1. The sample consisted of PBMCs or T cells enriched from blood (not recorded which). This sequence originates from a woman between 18 and 29 years old who had been exposed to COVID-19. The CDR3 protein is CASSKGQGSYEQYF. CDR3 sequence (DNA): TGTGCTAGTTCTAAAGGACAGGGCTCCTACGAGCAGTACTTC.